The entry below describes one TCR beta chain. Its antigen is as yet unknown. The sample originates from a study of blood T cells in healthy people across ages. Overall study results and limits: Long-lived and aged donors differed, with more naive CD4+ cells and higher diversity in the long-lived. With donor CMV status unknown, expanded clonotype changes were possibly confounded.

Then a second PCR, running roughly 6 to 11 cycles, was carried out with a sample-barcoded 5' primer and a J-beta primer mix. Researchers report that a template-switch adaptor with 12 random nucleotides tagged each cDNA molecule. TCRdb recomputed calls from the 5' RACE reads with MiXCR, one row per CDR3 protein. This table holds hundreds of thousands of distinct CDR3 sequences, about 56% found once. Healthy Caucasian individuals from Russia aged about 6 to 95 were enrolled as donors. The TCR originated in a man between 40 and 49 years old in good health. The sample consisted of blood.

This CDR3 is CASRIAEEQYF. The CDR3 DNA follows: TGTGCCAGCAGAATAGCGGAGGAGCAGTACTTC. The rearrangement links TRBV12-3 or TRBV12-4 to TRBJ2-5; tentatively, D is TRBD2 (6 bases). Trimming removed 6 bases from V and 11 bases from J, with 13 bases in between. The CDR3 totals 11 residues.